Below are 20 T cell receptor beta chains sequenced from a single sample in a study of blood T cells in healthy people across ages. Primers used in a second PCR of roughly 6 to 12 cycles were a sample-barcoded 5' primer and a J-beta primer mix. TCRdb analysed the 5' RACE reads with MiXCR anew, one entry per CDR3 protein. The table has about 1 million distinct CDR3 sequences, under 30% seen once. These data were likewise used in another study, on T cells of mothers and their children.

The sequenced material came from blood. The origin of the receptors is a girl aged 2 to 10 in good health.

The CDR3 bases are TGTGCCAGCAGTCCCCCCCCCGCGGGCGGGGATACGCAGTATTTT. It specifies CASSPPPAGGDTQYF. The chain joins TRBV28 to TRBJ2-3, with D tentatively TRBD2 (5 bases). The CDR3 runs 15 residues. V shed 5 bases and J shed 6 bases, with 18 bases lying between them. Germline CDR1 reads MDHEN; CDR2 reads SYDVKM. The entire variable domain, with the rest obtained from reference TRBV28 and TRBJ2-3, is as follows: DVKVTQSSRYLVKRTGEKVFLECVQDMDHENMFWYRQDPGLGLRLIYFSYDVKMKEKGDIPEGYSVSREKKERFSLILESASTNQTSMYLCASSPPPAGGDTQYFGPGTRLTVL.

Only a few counts were recorded for this clonotype. The V call is TRBV27, the J call TRBJ1-6, with TRBD1 as a possible D gene (6 bases). Germline V lookup: CDR1 MNHEY, CDR2 SMNVEV (reference sequence). The V end lost 7 bases, the J end lost 7 bases, and 11 bases lay between the germline ends. CDR3 length: 13 residues. CDR3 sequence reads: CASNQGGNSPLHF. The CDR3 DNA reads TGTGCCAGCAACCAAGGGGGGAATTCACCCCTCCACTTT.

The chain is built from TRBV2 and TRBJ2-1; 9 nucleotides align to TRBD2. After removal of 4 bases from V and 5 bases from J, the junction contained 9 bases not matched to a gene. CDR3 length: 16 residues. CDR1 and CDR2 from the germline V gene are SNHLY and FYNNEI. CDR3 residues: CASSAPIAGEDNEQFF. The CDR3 DNA reads as TGTGCCAGCAGTGCCCCCATAGCGGGGGAGGACAATGAGCAGTTCTTC.

The V call is TRBV11-2, the J call TRBJ2-5; 13 positions match TRBD2. V shed 5 bases and J 2 bases; nucleotides not matched to a gene: 8. Germline V gene lookup returns CDR1 SGHAT and CDR2 FQNNGV. This CDR3 comprises 17 residues. This chain's CDR3 is CASSKHGTSGDQETQYF. CDR3 DNA sequence: TGTGCCAGCAGCAAACACGGGACTAGCGGGGATCAAGAGACCCAGTACTTC. Full variable domain (missing parts from reference TRBV11-2 and TRBJ2-5): EAGVAQSPRYKIIEKRQSVAFWCNPISGHATLYWYQQILGQGPKLLIQFQNNGVVDDSQLPKDRFSAERLKGVDSTLKIQPAKLEDSAVYLCASSKHGTSGDQETQYFGPGTRLLVL.

This rearrangement joins TRBV6-1 to TRBJ2-7; 11 nucleotides align to TRBD1. This CDR3 contains 19 residues. From germline, CDR1 is MNHNS and CDR2 SASEGT. After removal of 5 bases from V and 1 base from J, the junction contained 16 bases not matched to a gene. The CDR3 reads CASSPPRTGGAQKSYEQYF. The CDR3 coding sequence is TGTGCCAGCAGTCCCCCCCGGACAGGGGGCGCTCAGAAGTCCTACGAGCAGTACTTC.

This chain connects TRBV20-1 to TRBJ2-7, with 8 bases fitting TRBD1. The CDR3 spans 14 residues. Per the germline V gene, CDR1 is DFQATT and CDR2 is SNEGSKA (reference sequence). V lost 4 bases, J lost 4 bases, and 9 bases stayed unmatched. The CDR3 spells CSANPGQDPYEQYF. The CDR3 bases are TGCAGTGCTAACCCGGGACAGGATCCTTACGAGCAGTACTTC.

The rearrangement uses TRBV5-1 and TRBJ1-2, with a possible D match to TRBD1 (6 bases). The germline V gene encodes CDR1 SGHRS and CDR2 YFSETQ. This CDR3 contains 14 residues. The V end lost 4 bases, the J end lost 6 bases, and 16 bases lay between the germline ends. DNA for the CDR3: TGCGCCAGCAGCGGCCAGGGGAGGAGAAATGGCTACACCTTC. This translates into CASSGQGRRNGYTF.

The genes are TRBV4-1 and TRBJ1-4, with D perhaps matching TRBD1 (6 bases). Trimming took off 1 base at V and 3 bases at J, with 12 bases between the two ends. The CDR3 totals 16 residues. The germline V gene encodes CDR1 MGHRA and CDR2 YSYEKL. In DNA, the CDR3 is TGCGCCAGCAGCCAAGGCCCTGGACAGTCTAATGAAAAACTGTTTTTT. Translating it yields CASSQGPGQSNEKLFF.

This rearrangement joins TRBV7-8 to TRBJ2-2, with D unclear. Deletions cut 5 bases from V and 3 bases from J, with 10 bases between. Germline CDR1 reads SGHVS; CDR2 reads FQNEAQ. This CDR3 comprises 14 residues. CDR3 coding DNA: TGTGCCAGCAGCATACAGAGTTACACCGGGGAGCTGTTTTTT. It encodes CASSIQSYTGELFF.

This clonotype showed up many times. The rearrangement uses TRBV7-9 and TRBJ2-3; D is perhaps TRBD2 (6 bases). The length of the CDR3 is 14 residues. Germline CDR1 and CDR2: SEHNR and FQNEAQ (reference sequence). V lost 5 bases, J lost 0 bases, and 9 bases lay in between. Here the CDR3 DNA reads TGTGCCAGCAGCCCTAGCGCTAGCACAGATACGCAGTATTTT. Its protein product is CASSPSASTDTQYF.

In this sample, this clonotype turned up a few times. The chain carries TRBV7-3 and TRBJ2-1; TRBD1 matches 8 bases. Germline V gene data show CDR1 as SGHTA and CDR2 as FQGTGA. V dropped 6 bases and J dropped 8; count of bases not matched to a gene: 9. There are 14 residues in the CDR3. CDR3 residues: CASSLQGVGDEQFF. DNA of the CDR3: TGTGCCAGCAGTTTACAGGGGGTTGGGGATGAGCAGTTCTTC.

The chain couples TRBV20-1 to TRBJ2-7; D is unresolved. Per germline, CDR1 DFQATT and CDR2 SNEGSKA (reference sequence). V was shortened by 7 bases and J by 2 bases, with 12 bases between the two germline ends. The CDR3 has 12 amino acids. In DNA form, the CDR3 reads TGCAGTGGTGGCCCCTCTACCTACGAGCAGTACTTC. This translates into CSGGPSTYEQYF.

This clonotype was detected a few times. The DNA is omitted, as the CDR3 cannot be located on it reliably, and the CDR3 follows TCRdb's listing. The J gene is TRBJ1-4, the V gene TRBV28; TRBD1 is the table's D call, not checked against the DNA. The CDR3 contains 12 residues when both ends are counted. The germline CDR1 and CDR2 sequences are MDHEN and SYDVKM. This CDR3 is CASSTSDRELIF.

This clonotype has a handful of counts. The chain carries TRBV6-1 and TRBJ1-2; D may be TRBD1 (5 bases). The V gene's germline CDR1 is MNHNS and CDR2 SASEGT. CDR3 length: 14 residues. The ends were cut back, 3 bases at V and 8 bases at J, with 16 bases in the middle. The CDR3, as DNA: TGTGCCAGCAGTGAGGGGCCGGGCACCGGGGGCTACACCTTC. Protein: CASSEGPGTGGYTF.

CDR3 nucleotides: TGCAGCGTCACGAGACAGGGGCGAACCTACGAGCAGTACTTC. This codes for CSVTRQGRTYEQYF. The chain carries TRBV29-1 and TRBJ2-7, with TRBD1 matching over 8 bases. CDR1 and CDR2 (germline): SQVTM, ANQGSEA. The CDR3 covers 14 residues. After removal of 6 bases from V and 2 bases from J, the junction contained 9 bases not matched to a gene.

This clonotype was detected only a few times. The CDR3 loop reads CASSLFDTIYF. In DNA, the CDR3 is TGTGCCAGCAGCCTTTTTGACACCATATATTTT. The genes are TRBV3-1 and TRBJ1-3; D remains ambiguous. The CDR3 consists of 11 residues. Germline V CDR1 and CDR2: LGHDT, YNNKEL (reference sequence). With 4 bases removed from V and 8 bases from J, the gap between germline ends came to 6 bases.

This clonotype was seen more than once but under ten times. The rearrangement joins TRBV28 to TRBJ2-7; D is unclear. The V end lost 5 bases, the J end lost 1 base, and 15 bases lay between the germline ends. The germline gives CDR1 MDHEN, CDR2 SYDVKM. The CDR3 loop spans 15 amino acids. In DNA form, the CDR3 reads TGTGCCAGCAGTCCGCGAGGAGAGTCTTCCTACGAGCAGTACTTC. Amino acids: CASSPRGESSYEQYF.

The gene calls are TRBV6-1 and TRBJ2-7; the D is unclear. V lost 6 bases, J lost 6 bases, and 12 bases lay in between. The V gene's germline CDR1 is MNHNS and CDR2 SASEGT. The CDR3 has 12 residues. The CDR3 loop reads CASRVPATEQYF. CDR3 DNA sequence: TGTGCCAGCAGGGTCCCAGCGACCGAGCAGTACTTC.

This clonotype has only a few counts. The chain links TRBV4-1 to TRBJ2-6, with 8 bases lining up with TRBD1. Germline-derived CDR1 and CDR2 are MGHRA and YSYEKL. CDR3 length equals 16 residues. The V segment lost 2 bases and the J segment 2 bases; nucleotides outside the gene matches: 2. The CDR3 sequence: CASSQPTGAGANVLTF. In DNA form, the CDR3 reads TGCGCCAGCAGCCAACCGACAGGGGCTGGGGCCAACGTCCTGACTTTC.

The rearrangement joins TRBV4-2 to TRBJ1-1; D is unclear. Trimming took off 1 base at V and 1 base at J, with 16 bases between the two ends. The CDR3 sequence is 17 residues long. The V gene's germline CDR1 is LGHNA and CDR2 YNFKEQ. The CDR3 loop is CASSQVYSGHANTEAFF. The CDR3 DNA follows: TGTGCCAGCAGCCAAGTGTATAGCGGGCACGCGAACACTGAAGCTTTCTTT.